These 3 T cell receptor beta chains were sequenced from one sample in a study of OX40 agonist ivuxolimab in advanced cancers. The repertoire was sequenced with immunoSEQ multiplex PCR; TCRdb's copy has only in-frame clones and lacks some. The sample has some 45,000 clones, 86% seen once. Sequencing was performed on CD4+ or CD8+ T cells sorted from blood, taken in a trial of the OX40 agonist ivuxolimab. These receptors all stem from an adult with an advanced solid tumor such as melanoma, head and neck, liver or kidney cancer.

The J gene is TRBJ2-3, the V gene TRBV19, with TRBD1 matching over 7 bases. Germline V gives CDR1 LNHDA, CDR2 SQIVND (reference sequence). The CDR3 contains 15 residues. The V gene end was trimmed by 5 bases and the J gene end by 2 bases; junction bases not matched to a gene: 7. DNA of the CDR3: TGTGCCAGTAGTGGGACAGCAAGGCCCACAGATACGCAGTATTTT. Translation: CASSGTARPTDTQYF.

This chain joins TRBV9 and TRBJ1-2; D is unresolved. Trimming left V 0 bases short and J 4 bases short, with 10 bases between. The CDR3 is 14 amino acids. Per germline, CDR1 SGDLS and CDR2 YYNGEE. In DNA form, the CDR3 reads TGTGCCAGCAGCGTAGGGCTTCCACTCTATGGCTACACCTTC. The encoded protein is CASSVGLPLYGYTF.

The gene calls are TRBV6-5 and TRBJ2-3; maybe TRBD2 (6 bases). CDR3 length equals 16 residues. Trimming shortened V by 0 bases and J by 6 bases, and 16 bases separated the two germline ends. Germline V gene data show CDR1 as MNHEY and CDR2 as SVGAGI. CDR3 coding DNA: TGTGCCAGCAGTTACTCGAGTGCCGGGGAGGAGGATACGCAGTATTTT. It yields the protein CASSYSSAGEEDTQYF.